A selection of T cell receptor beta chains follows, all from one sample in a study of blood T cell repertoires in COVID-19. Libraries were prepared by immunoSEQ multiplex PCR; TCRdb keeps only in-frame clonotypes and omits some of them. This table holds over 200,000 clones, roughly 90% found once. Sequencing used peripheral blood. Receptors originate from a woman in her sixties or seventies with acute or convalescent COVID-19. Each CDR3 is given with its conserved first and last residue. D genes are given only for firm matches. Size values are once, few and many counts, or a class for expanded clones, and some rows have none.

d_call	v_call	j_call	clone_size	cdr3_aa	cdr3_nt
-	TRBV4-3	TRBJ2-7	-	CASSQTLLGLLGEQYF	TGCGCCAGCAGCCAGACACTACTAGGGCTCCTGGGGGAGCAGTACTTC
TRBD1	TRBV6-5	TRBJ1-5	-	CASSPQGVGAQPQHF	TGTGCCAGCAGCCCACAGGGGGTTGGGGCTCAGCCCCAGCATTTT
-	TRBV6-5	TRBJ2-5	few	CASSYLPRETQYF	TGTGCCAGCAGTTACTTGCCGAGAGAGACCCAGTACTTC
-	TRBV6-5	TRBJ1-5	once	CASSSLATGRNQPQHF	TGTGCCAGCAGTTCCCTGGCTACAGGCCGAAATCAGCCCCAGCATTTT
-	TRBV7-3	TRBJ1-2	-	CASSLKAGNNYGYTF	TGTGCCAGCAGCTTAAAGGCAGGGAATAACTATGGCTACACCTTC
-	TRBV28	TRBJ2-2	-	CASSFSSLVLGTGELFF	TGTGCCAGCAGTTTTTCATCCTTGGTGCTCGGCACCGGGGAGCTGTTTTTT
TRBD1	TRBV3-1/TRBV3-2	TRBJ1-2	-	CASSKRGGPGQGHYTF	TGTGCCAGCAGCAAAAGGGGGGGCCCGGGACAGGGGCACTACACCTTC
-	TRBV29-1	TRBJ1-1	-	CSVEDIEAFF	TGCAGCGTTGAGGACATTGAAGCTTTCTTT
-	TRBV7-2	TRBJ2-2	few	CASSSAGTGELFF	TGTGCCAGCAGCTCGGCAGGGACCGGGGAGCTGTTTTTT
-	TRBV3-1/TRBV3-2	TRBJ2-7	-	CASSWEAEQYF	TGTGCCAGCAGCTGGGAGGCCGAGCAGTACTTC
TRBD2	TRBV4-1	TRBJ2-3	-	CASSSFSRGSTDTQYF	TGCGCCAGCAGCTCTTTTTCGCGGGGGAGCACAGATACGCAGTATTTT
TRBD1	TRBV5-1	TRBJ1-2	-	CASSRLGQGIGYTF	TGCGCCAGCAGCCGCCTGGGACAGGGTATAGGCTACACCTTC
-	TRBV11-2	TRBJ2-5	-	CASSSQVRAQYF	TGTGCCAGCAGCTCGCAAGTACGGGCCCAGTACTTC
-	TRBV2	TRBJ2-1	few	CASSESQRAYNEQFF	TGTGCCAGCAGTGAAAGCCAGCGGGCGTACAATGAGCAGTTCTTC
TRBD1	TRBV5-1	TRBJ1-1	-	CASSLGQGPTEAFF	TGCGCCAGCAGCTTGGGACAGGGTCCCACTGAAGCTTTCTTT
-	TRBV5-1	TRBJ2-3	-	CASNPFRTDTQYF	TGCGCCAGCAATCCGTTCCGCACAGATACGCAGTATTTT
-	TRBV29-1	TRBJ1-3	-	CSARSVGTSGYTIYF	TGCAGCGCGCGCTCGGTTGGGACATCGGGGTACACCATATATTTT
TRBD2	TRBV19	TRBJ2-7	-	CASSIAPGGYYEQYF	TGTGCCAGTAGTATAGCTCCGGGAGGGTACTACGAGCAGTACTTC
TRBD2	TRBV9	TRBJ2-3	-	CASSVERSSGARGDTQYF	TGTGCCAGCAGCGTAGAGAGGTCTAGCGGGGCCCGGGGAGATACGCAGTATTTT
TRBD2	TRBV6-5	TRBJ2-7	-	CASSYRGGALTYEQYF	TGTGCCAGCAGTTACCGGGGGGGGGCATTAACTTACGAGCAGTACTTC
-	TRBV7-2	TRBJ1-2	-	CASSLDNRRANYGYTF	TGTGCCAGCAGCTTAGACAACAGGAGAGCTAACTATGGCTACACCTTC
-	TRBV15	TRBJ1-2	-	CATSRDPRDTLYGYTF	TGTGCCACCAGCAGAGATCCCAGGGATACTCTCTATGGCTACACCTTC
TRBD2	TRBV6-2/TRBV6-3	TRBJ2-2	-	CASSRAGTSGGPNTGELFF	TGTGCCAGCAGCCGGGCCGGGACTAGCGGGGGGCCTAACACCGGGGAGCTGTTTTTT
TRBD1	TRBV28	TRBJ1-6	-	CASSSPGQGRNSPLHF	TGTGCCAGCAGTTCCCCGGGACAGGGGAGAAATTCACCCCTCCACTTT
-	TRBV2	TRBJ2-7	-	CAIGPGMPYEQYF	TGTGCCATCGGGCCAGGGATGCCCTACGAGCAGTACTTC
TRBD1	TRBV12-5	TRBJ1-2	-	CASVTDRASGYTF	TGTGCTAGTGTCACCGACAGGGCGAGCGGCTACACCTTC
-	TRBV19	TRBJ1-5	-	CARPGGYYSNQPQHF	TGTGCCAGGCCGGGGGGGTACTATAGCAATCAGCCCCAGCATTTT
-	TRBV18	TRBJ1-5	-	CASSQQGYNQPQHF	TGTGCCAGCTCGCAACAGGGATACAATCAGCCCCAGCATTTT
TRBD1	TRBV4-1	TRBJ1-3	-	CASSQDSGRGKGGNTIYF	TGCGCCAGCAGCCAAGATTCAGGCAGGGGGAAAGGAGGAAACACCATATATTTT
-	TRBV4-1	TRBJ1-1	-	CASSLAGGNTEAFF	TGCGCCAGCAGCCTCGCCGGGGGGAACACTGAAGCTTTCTTT
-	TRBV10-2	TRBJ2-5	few	CASSENRETQYF	TGCGCCAGCAGTGAAAACAGAGAGACCCAGTACTTC
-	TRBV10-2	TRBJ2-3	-	CARVPGYHTDTQYF	TGCGCCAGAGTACCGGGATACCACACAGATACGCAGTATTTT
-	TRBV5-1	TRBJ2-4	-	CASSLASLAKNIQYF	TGCGCCAGCAGCTTGGCCAGTTTAGCCAAAAACATTCAGTACTTC
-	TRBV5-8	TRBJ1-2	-	CASSSPGRGYGYTF	TGTGCCAGCAGCTCACCTGGGAGGGGCTATGGCTACACCTTC
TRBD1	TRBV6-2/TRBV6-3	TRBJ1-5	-	CASSNRDRDGQPQHF	TGTGCCAGCAGCAACCGGGACAGGGATGGTCAGCCCCAGCATTTT
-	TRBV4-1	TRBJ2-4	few	CASSQGLANRWNIQYF	TGCGCCAGCAGCCAAGGATTAGCCAACCGTTGGAACATTCAGTACTTC
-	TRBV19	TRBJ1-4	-	CASSSIGGIADEKLFF	TGTGCCAGTAGTTCCATCGGGGGGATCGCGGATGAAAAACTGTTTTTT
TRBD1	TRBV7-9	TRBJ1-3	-	CASSEQGNTIYF	TGTGCCAGCAGCGAACAGGGGAACACCATATATTTT
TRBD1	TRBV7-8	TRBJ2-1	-	CASSLMPQGATYNEQFF	TGTGCCAGCAGCTTAATGCCACAGGGGGCGACCTACAATGAGCAGTTCTTC
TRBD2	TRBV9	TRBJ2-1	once	CASSATAASGPLSSYNEQFF	TGTGCCAGCAGCGCTACCGCGGCTAGCGGGCCTCTTAGCTCCTACAATGAGCAGTTCTTC
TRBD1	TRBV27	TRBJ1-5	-	CASSFRSPGQWYQPQHF	TGTGCCAGCAGTTTCAGATCTCCGGGACAGTGGTATCAGCCCCAGCATTTT
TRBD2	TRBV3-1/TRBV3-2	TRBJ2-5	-	CASSQRTSGKTQYF	TGTGCCAGCAGCCAGCGGACTAGCGGAAAGACCCAGTACTTC
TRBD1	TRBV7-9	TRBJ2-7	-	CASSSDRVSSYEQYF	TGTGCCAGCAGCTCTGACAGGGTCTCATCCTACGAGCAGTACTTC
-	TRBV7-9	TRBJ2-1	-	CASSYGGTEKFF	TGTGCCAGCAGCTACGGCGGGACAGAGAAGTTCTTC
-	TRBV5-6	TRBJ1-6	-	CASSLVGDSSSPLHF	TGTGCCAGCAGCTTGGTTGGAGATAGCTCTTCACCCCTCCACTTT